The rows below give T cell receptor beta chains drawn from one sample of a study of blood T cell repertoires in COVID-19. The data were produced by immunoSEQ multiplex PCR, yet TCRdb's version contains in-frame clones alone and is incomplete. The data contain approximately 200,000 clones, roughly 82% of them singletons. Sequenced material: PBMCs or T cells enriched from blood (not recorded which). The receptors stem from a middle-aged man who had recovered from COVID-19. The CDR3 runs from the conserved cysteine through the conserved F or W. The D gene is left open where the match is weak. For some rows the clone size is stated as once, few or many, or as a class when expanded; others skip it.

j_call,cdr3_length,d_call,v_call,clone_size,cdr3_aa,cdr3_nt
TRBJ1-5,16,-,TRBV6-6,-,CASSARVQGLVQPQHF,TGTGCCAGCAGTGCCCGCGTTCAGGGCTTGGTACAGCCCCAGCATTTT
TRBJ2-6,15,TRBD1,TRBV6-4,-,CASRWTGSGANVLTF,TGTGCCAGCAGATGGACAGGATCTGGGGCCAACGTCCTGACTTTC
TRBJ1-1,12,TRBD1,TRBV3-1/TRBV3-2,-,CASSRRDRGAFF,TGTGCCAGCAGCCGACGGGACAGGGGGGCTTTCTTT
TRBJ2-7,14,TRBD1,TRBV6-5,-,CASHRGTLSYEQYF,TGTGCCAGCCACAGGGGAACCTTGTCCTACGAGCAGTACTTC
TRBJ1-3,15,-,TRBV15,once,CATSIDRFSGNTIYF,TGTGCCACCAGCATTGACAGATTCTCTGGAAACACCATATATTTT
TRBJ1-2,14,-,TRBV4-3,few,CASSHSGAAYGYTF,TGCGCCAGCAGCCATTCAGGGGCGGCCTATGGCTACACCTTC
TRBJ2-7,18,TRBD2,TRBV14,-,CASSQRTSGRASSYEQYF,TGTGCCAGCAGCCAGAGGACTAGCGGGAGGGCCTCCTCCTACGAGCAGTACTTC
TRBJ1-2,14,-,TRBV24-1,-,CATSDSSANYGYTF,TGTGCCACCAGTGATTCGTCCGCTAACTATGGCTACACCTTC
TRBJ1-1,17,TRBD1,TRBV18,few,CASSPPTTGVRQTEAFF,TGTGCCAGCTCACCACCCACGACAGGGGTCAGACAGACTGAAGCTTTCTTT
TRBJ1-1,14,-,TRBV7-2,-,CASSLLGKDTEAFF,TGTGCCAGCAGCTTACTCGGGAAGGACACTGAAGCTTTCTTT
TRBJ2-1,14,-,TRBV6-5,-,CASSLGGGYNEQFF,TGTGCCAGCAGTTTAGGTGGCGGCTACAATGAGCAGTTCTTC
TRBJ1-1,11,-,TRBV28,-,CASSVGGAAFF,TGTGCCAGCAGCGTGGGGGGTGCAGCTTTCTTT
TRBJ1-1,16,TRBD1,TRBV11-2,once,CASSLKIDRGISEAFF,TGTGCCAGCAGCTTAAAAATTGACAGGGGGATTTCTGAAGCTTTCTTT
TRBJ2-5,14,TRBD1,TRBV23-1,-,CASSRDRIQETQYF,TGCGCCAGCAGCCGGGACAGGATCCAAGAGACCCAGTACTTC
TRBJ1-3,17,-,TRBV7-9,-,CASSLGTEISSGNTIYF,TGTGCCAGCAGCTTAGGGACTGAGATCAGCTCTGGAAACACCATATATTTT
TRBJ2-1,20,TRBD2,TRBV18,-,CASSPRDYRRGGSSYNEQFF,TGTGCCAGCTCACCTAGGGACTACCGCCGGGGGGGTTCCTCCTACAATGAGCAGTTCTTC
TRBJ2-5,15,-,TRBV10-3,-,CAISDVGRGQETQYF,TGTGCCATCAGTGATGTCGGGAGAGGCCAAGAGACCCAGTACTTC
TRBJ2-7,15,TRBD2,TRBV30,medium-sized,CAWSKRSGRIYEQYF,TGTGCCTGGAGTAAAAGGAGCGGGAGAATCTACGAGCAGTACTTC
TRBJ2-1,15,-,TRBV18,-,CASSPAEGIYNEQFF,TGTGCCAGCTCACCCGCTGAGGGCATTTACAATGAGCAGTTCTTC
TRBJ2-7,15,-,TRBV7-9,-,CASSSLNPQGHEQYF,TGTGCCAGCAGCTCTTTAAACCCACAGGGACACGAGCAGTACTTC
TRBJ1-2,14,TRBD1,TRBV2,-,CASSWDRGINGYTF,TGTGCCAGCAGTTGGGACAGGGGAATCAATGGCTACACCTTC
TRBJ2-5,14,TRBD2,TRBV11-3,-,CASSSSGSLETQYF,TGTGCCAGCAGCTCGAGCGGGAGTTTGGAGACCCAGTACTTC
TRBJ1-5,14,-,TRBV7-9,few,CASSPQGINQPQHF,TGTGCCAGCAGCCCACAGGGTATCAATCAGCCCCAGCATTTT
TRBJ2-3,18,TRBD2,TRBV5-8,-,CASSPLTSGRFMTDTQYF,TGTGCCAGCAGCCCTCTGACTAGCGGGAGGTTTATGACAGATACGCAGTATTTT
TRBJ2-1,15,TRBD2,TRBV7-6,-,CASSGTSGSYNEQFF,TGTGCCAGCAGCGGTACGAGCGGGAGTTACAATGAGCAGTTCTTC
TRBJ2-2,15,TRBD1,TRBV6-5,few,CASTPRTGHTGELFF,TGTGCCAGCACTCCGCGGACAGGGCACACCGGGGAGCTGTTTTTT
TRBJ1-1,13,-,TRBV6-5,-,CATRGSMNTEAFF,TGCGCCACCCGAGGGTCCATGAACACTGAAGCTTTCTTT
TRBJ1-1,15,TRBD1,TRBV18,-,CASSAPTGAPTEAFF,TGTGCCAGCTCAGCCCCGACAGGGGCCCCCACTGAAGCTTTCTTT
TRBJ1-2,16,-,TRBV7-3,-,CASSLTHQMGASGYTF,TGTGCCAGCAGCTTAACCCATCAAATGGGGGCGAGTGGCTACACCTTC
TRBJ2-1,17,TRBD1,TRBV5-1,once,CASSLDTGELPYNEQFF,TGCGCCAGCAGCTTGGATACAGGGGAGCTCCCCTACAATGAGCAGTTCTTC
TRBJ1-2,11,-,TRBV24-1,-,CATSNSYGYTF,TGTGCCACCTCAAATAGCTATGGCTACACCTTC
TRBJ1-2,15,TRBD1,TRBV5-1,-,CASSSETGGLYGYTF,TGCGCCAGCAGCTCCGAGACAGGGGGGCTGTATGGCTACACCTTC
TRBJ1-4,19,-,TRBV19,-,CASSRRTVRGIATNEKLFF,TGTGCCAGTAGCCGCCGGACAGTTAGAGGGATTGCAACTAATGAAAAACTGTTTTTT
TRBJ1-5,15,-,TRBV6-6,-,CASSSHAGSDQPQHF,TGTGCCAGCAGTAGCCATGCGGGGAGTGATCAGCCCCAGCATTTT
TRBJ2-5,16,TRBD2,TRBV4-1,few,CASSQLIAGDQETQYF,TGCGCCAGCAGCCAACTTATAGCGGGGGACCAAGAGACCCAGTACTTC
TRBJ2-1,15,-,TRBV27,-,CASSLSSSSYNEQFF,TGTGCCAGCAGTTTAAGCTCTAGCTCCTACAATGAGCAGTTCTTC
TRBJ1-2,12,TRBD1,TRBV19,-,CASSQTGAGYTF,TGTGCCAGTTCACAGACAGGGGCTGGCTACACCTTC